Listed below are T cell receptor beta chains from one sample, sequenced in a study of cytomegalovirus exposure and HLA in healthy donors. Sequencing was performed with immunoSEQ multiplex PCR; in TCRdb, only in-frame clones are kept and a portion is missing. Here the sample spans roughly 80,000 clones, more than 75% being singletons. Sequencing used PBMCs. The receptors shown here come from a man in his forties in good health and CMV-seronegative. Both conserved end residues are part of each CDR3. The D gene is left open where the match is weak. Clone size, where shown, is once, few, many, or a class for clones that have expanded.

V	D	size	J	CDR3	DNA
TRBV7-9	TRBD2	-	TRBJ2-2	CASSSLAGNTGELFF	TGTGCCAGCAGCTCATTAGCGGGGAACACCGGGGAGCTGTTTTTT
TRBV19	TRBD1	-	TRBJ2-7	CASSTSTGTGHSYEQYF	TGTGCCAGTAGTACATCAACCGGGACAGGGCACTCCTACGAGCAGTACTTC
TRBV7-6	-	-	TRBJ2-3	CASMITQGPDTQYF	TGTGCCAGCATGATAACACAGGGCCCAGATACGCAGTATTTT
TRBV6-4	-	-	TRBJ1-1	CASSHRVNTEAFF	TGTGCCAGCAGCCACAGGGTGAACACTGAAGCTTTCTTT
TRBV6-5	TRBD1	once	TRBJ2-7	CASSYLGGDSREQYF	TGTGCCAGCAGTTACTTAGGGGGCGATTCGCGCGAGCAGTACTTC
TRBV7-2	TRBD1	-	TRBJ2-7	CASSSTGTGNYEQYF	TGTGCCAGCAGCTCGACTGGGACAGGCAACTACGAGCAGTACTTC
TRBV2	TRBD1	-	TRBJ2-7	CASSHATGQGMYEQYF	TGTGCCAGCAGTCACGCAACGGGACAGGGAATGTACGAGCAGTACTTC
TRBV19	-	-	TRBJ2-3	CASSINPSLQYF	TGTGCCAGTAGTATAAATCCCTCCTTGCAGTATTTT
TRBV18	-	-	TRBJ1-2	CASSPGQIYGYTF	TGTGCCAGCTCACCAGGACAGATCTATGGCTACACCTTC
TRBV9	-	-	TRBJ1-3	CASSVGTQDGNTIYF	TGTGCCAGCAGCGTAGGGACACAGGATGGAAACACCATATATTTT
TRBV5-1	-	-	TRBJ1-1	CASSLAEDTEAFF	TGCGCCAGCAGCTTGGCCGAGGACACTGAAGCTTTCTTT
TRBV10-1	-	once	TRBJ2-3	CASSSPRQGGTQYF	TGCGCCAGCAGTTCTCCTCGACAGGGAGGTACGCAGTATTTT
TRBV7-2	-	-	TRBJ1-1	CASSLGVGVGTEAFF	TGTGCCAGCAGCTTAGGAGTAGGGGTGGGCACTGAAGCTTTCTTT